These 28 T cell receptor beta chains share one sample of origin, sequenced in a study of T cells in tuberculosis. Sample time point: new active TB diagnosis, blood taken before or within 7 days of starting treatment. TCRdb keeps only in-frame clones here, not all; method: immunoSEQ multiplex PCR. The sample records around 33,000 clones, 70% to 90% being singletons. The input for sequencing was PBMCs, taken at tuberculosis diagnosis. These receptors were collected from an adult with tuberculosis.

The chain employs TRBV19 and TRBJ1-5; D not resolved. The CDR3 consists of 16 residues. Germline V lookup: CDR1 LNHDA, CDR2 SQIVND (reference sequence). With 2 bases removed from V and 5 bases from J, the gap between germline ends came to 16 bases. The DNA for the CDR3 is TGTGCCAGTAGTATATTGGCACGCCTGATTGATCAGCCCCAGCATTTT. Translating gives CASSILARLIDQPQHF. Variable domain in full (rest from reference TRBV19 and TRBJ1-5): DGGITQSPKYLFRKEGQNVTLSCEQNLNHDAMYWYRQDPGQGLRLIYYSQIVNDFQKGDIAEGYSVSREKKESFPLTVTSAQKNPTAFYLCASSILARLIDQPQHFGDGTRLSIL.

The count of this clone is one. The chain joins TRBV5-1 to TRBJ1-1; TRBD1 aligns across 10 bases. The CDR3 totals 14 residues. Trimming removed 0 bases from V and 9 bases from J; junction bases left unmatched: 5. Germline V gene data show CDR1 as SGHRS and CDR2 as YFSETQ. CDR3 sequence: CASSLAGQGSQAFF. The CDR3, as DNA: TGCGCCAGCAGCTTGGCGGGACAGGGGAGTCAAGCTTTCTTT.

The chain links TRBV4-2 to TRBJ2-3; TRBD2 matches 8 bases. Germline loops: CDR1 LGHNA, CDR2 YNFKEQ. The J segment lost 5 bases and the V segment lost 6 bases, leaving 16 bases of the junction unmatched. This CDR3 contains 17 residues. As DNA, the CDR3 is TGTGCCAGCAGGGATATTGGAGCGGGGGCCACTGGAGATACGCAGTATTTT. Protein: CASRDIGAGATGDTQYF.

With respect to this clone: Other DNA sequences in the same sample also yield this CDR3. The chain employs TRBV19 and TRBJ1-1, with 7 bases matching TRBD1. Germline lookup yields CDR1 LNHDA and CDR2 SQIVND (reference sequence). The CDR3 totals 14 residues. The ends lost 1 base at V and 5 bases at J; junction bases unmatched: 4. CDR3 sequence reads: CASSIAGGRTEAFF. CDR3 bases: TGTGCCAGTAGTATAGCAGGGGGGAGGACTGAAGCTTTCTTT.

V usage is TRBV10-3 and J usage is TRBJ2-2, with 11 nucleotides matching TRBD2. The junction had 5 bases not matched to a gene; V was cut back by 0 bases and J by 5 bases. Germline CDR1 reads ENHRY; CDR2 reads SYGVKD. This CDR3 has 17 residues. CDR3 region: CAISESILAGDTGELFF. The CDR3 DNA is TGTGCCATCAGTGAGTCAATACTAGCGGGGGATACCGGGGAGCTGTTTTTT.

This clone is a singleton in its sample. The rearrangement joins TRBV7-2 to TRBJ2-3; D perhaps matches TRBD1 (6 bases). Per the germline V gene, CDR1 is SGHTA and CDR2 is FQGNSA. Trimming left V 4 bases short and J 3 bases short, with 8 bases between. The CDR3 runs to 13 residues. CDR3 nucleotide sequence: TGTGCCAGCAGCTCCCAGGGGACAGATACGCAGTATTTT. This codes for CASSSQGTDTQYF.

The J gene is TRBJ2-3, the V gene TRBV27, with TRBD2 identical over 9 bases. V shed 4 bases, J shed 9 bases, and the junction held 11 bases outside the gene matches. Per the germline V gene, CDR1 is MNHEY and CDR2 is SMNVEV (reference sequence). This CDR3 is built from 15 residues. CDR3 sequence reads: CASSSSAGGAGTQYF. In DNA, the CDR3 is TGTGCCAGCAGTTCTAGTGCGGGAGGGGCAGGAACGCAGTATTTT.

This clone came up once. This rearrangement joins TRBV11-2 to TRBJ1-3, with D perhaps matching TRBD1 (5 bases). The ends were cut back, 5 bases at V and 1 base at J, with 9 bases in the middle. This CDR3 contains 14 residues. The germline CDR1 and CDR2 sequences are SGHAT and FQNNGV. The CDR3 loop reads CASSMTASGNTIYF. DNA of the CDR3: TGTGCCAGCAGCATGACAGCTTCTGGAAACACCATATATTTT.

The gene calls are TRBV2 and TRBJ2-2; D might be TRBD1 (6 bases). V gave up 7 bases and J gave up 0 bases, with 9 bases separating them. The germline V gene encodes CDR1 SNHLY and CDR2 FYNNEI. The CDR3 totals 14 residues. CDR3 loop: CASTEGANTGELFF. In DNA, the CDR3 is TGTGCCAGCACAGAGGGGGCGAACACCGGGGAGCTGTTTTTT. The full variable domain, completed using reference TRBV2 and TRBJ2-2, is EPEVTQTPSHQVTQMGQEVILRCVPISNHLYFYWYRQILGQKVEFLVSFYNNEISEKSEIFDDQFSVERPDGSNFTLKIRSTKLEDSAMYFCASTEGANTGELFFGEGSRLTVL.

This clone was seen a single time. The chain couples TRBV28 to TRBJ2-6, with D unclear. CDR3 length: 16 amino acids. Germline loops: CDR1 MDHEN, CDR2 SYDVKM. V was clipped by 10 bases and J by 0 bases, with 16 bases between them. The CDR3 DNA sequence: TGTGCCACGTTACCGGGTCTTTTCTCTGGGGCCAACGTCCTGACTTTC. It yields the protein CATLPGLFSGANVLTF.

The V call is TRBV7-6, the J call TRBJ2-7, with D perhaps TRBD2 (6 bases). The CDR3 totals 14 residues. Germline values: CDR1 SGHVS, CDR2 FNYEAQ. V lost 5 bases to trimming and J lost 7 bases, with 18 bases between them. The CDR3 DNA reads TGTGCCAGCAGCCCAAGGACTACCTCAGGGGAGCAGTACTTC. Protein product: CASSPRTTSGEQYF.

V is TRBV9 and J is TRBJ2-1, with 7 bases identical to TRBD1. The CDR3 has 15 amino acids. The V gene end was trimmed by 3 bases and the J gene end by 8 bases; junction bases not matched to a gene: 11. Germline-derived CDR1 and CDR2 are SGDLS and YYNGEE. CDR3 in DNA: TGTGCCAGCAGCGCCAGGGACAGTAGAGGGGATGAGCAGTTCTTC. Protein sequence: CASSARDSRGDEQFF.

This chain connects TRBV27 to TRBJ2-7; possibly TRBD2 for D (5 bases). CDR3 length: 13 residues. Germline lookup yields CDR1 MNHEY and CDR2 SMNVEV (reference sequence). The germline V and J ends were trimmed by 6 bases and 5 bases, with 14 bases remaining between them. The CDR3 nucleotides are TGTGCCAGCAGGCCCGGGAAGCCACACGAGCAGTACTTC. Protein sequence: CASRPGKPHEQYF.

This clone was picked up one time. The chain joins TRBV7-2 to TRBJ2-5; 8 bases match TRBD2. The V and J ends lost 4 bases and 7 bases, in that order; junction bases with no gene match: 5. The germline V gene encodes CDR1 SGHTA and CDR2 FQGNSA. This CDR3 is built from 13 residues. The CDR3 region is CASSYGTRGTQYF. In DNA, the CDR3 is TGTGCCAGCAGCTACGGGACTAGGGGGACCCAGTACTTC. Based on the CDR3 plus reference TRBV7-2 and TRBJ2-5, the full variable domain is GAGVSQSPSNKVTEKGKDVELRCDPISGHTALYWYRQSLGQGLEFLIYFQGNSAPDKSGLPSDRFSAERTGGSVSTLTIQRTQQEDSAVYLCASSYGTRGTQYFGPGTRLLVL.

The chain couples TRBV4-1 to TRBJ2-5; 11 bases align to TRBD1. J gave up 4 bases and V 4 bases, and 5 bases lay outside the gene matches. Germline CDR1 MGHRA, CDR2 YSYEKL. The length of the CDR3 is 15 residues. CDR3 residues: CASSRSGQGAETQYF. DNA of the CDR3: TGCGCCAGCAGCCGTTCCGGACAGGGGGCAGAGACCCAGTACTTC.

V is TRBV5-5 and J is TRBJ1-2, with D possibly being TRBD1 (5 bases). Germline lookup yields CDR1 SGHKS and CDR2 YYEKEE (reference sequence). The CDR3 has 16 amino acids. Trimming left V 5 bases short and J 6 bases short, with 23 bases between. CDR3 sequence reads: CASRSEAGPQVHGYTF. For the CDR3, the DNA is TGTGCCAGCAGGTCCGAGGCGGGACCCCAGGTACATGGCTACACCTTC.

The chain recombines TRBV7-8 with TRBJ2-3; 7 positions match TRBD2. The J segment lost 2 bases and the V segment lost 1 base, leaving 6 bases of the junction unmatched. This CDR3 contains 16 residues. Germline V gene sequence: CDR1 SGHVS, CDR2 FQNEAQ. The CDR3 region is CASSLVGRGITDTQYF. The CDR3 DNA reads as TGTGCCAGCAGCTTAGTGGGGCGGGGGATCACAGATACGCAGTATTTT.

This chain uses TRBV6-5 with TRBJ2-7, with a tentative D call TRBD1 (6 bases). This CDR3 spans 15 amino acids. Germline values: CDR1 MNHEY, CDR2 SVGAGI. V lost 10 bases and J 7 bases, leaving 26 bases between the germline ends. The CDR3 spells CATNPQGLAWGEQYF. The CDR3 DNA reads TGTGCCACTAACCCACAGGGCCTCGCATGGGGGGAGCAGTACTTC.

The chain couples TRBV5-1 to TRBJ2-7, with TRBD2 as a possible D gene (6 bases). This CDR3 is built from 13 residues. Germline-derived CDR1 and CDR2 are SGHRS and YFSETQ. V was clipped by 0 bases and J by 8 bases, with 12 bases between them. The CDR3 DNA reads as TGCGCCAGCAGCTTGGAAACGCGGGGCCAGCAGTACTTC. As protein: CASSLETRGQQYF. Drawing the rest from reference TRBV5-1 and TRBJ2-7, the complete variable domain is KAGVTQTPRYLIKTRGQQVTLSCSPISGHRSVSWYQQTPGQGLQFLFEYFSETQRNKGNFPGRFSGRQFSNSRSEMNVSTLELGDSALYLCASSLETRGQQYFGPGTRLTVT.

This chain joins TRBV6-1 and TRBJ2-7; D is ambiguous. This CDR3 is built from 13 residues. Germline V CDR1 and CDR2: MNHNS, SASEGT. Trimming pared 6 bases from V and 1 base from J, leaving 10 bases between. The CDR3 loop is CASSVGFSYEQYF. Here the CDR3 DNA reads TGTGCCAGCAGCGTCGGGTTTTCCTACGAGCAGTACTTC.

This chain links TRBV4-3 with TRBJ1-2; TRBD1 is a possible D gene (6 bases). This CDR3 region has 16 residues. V lost 2 bases and J lost 0, with 13 bases in between. CDR1 and CDR2 (germline): LGHNA, YSLEER. The CDR3 spells CASSQTGFGANYGYTF. CDR3 bases: TGCGCCAGCAGCCAAACAGGGTTTGGAGCTAACTATGGCTACACCTTC.

CDR3 nucleotides: TGTGCCAGCAGCTTAGGTAGGCAGCAGGGGCAGTTCTTC. It is translated as CASSLGRQQGQFF. This chain uses TRBV5-6 with TRBJ2-1; D might be TRBD1 (5 bases). The V gene lost 2 bases and the J gene lost 12 bases, with 15 bases spanning the gap. CDR1 and CDR2 (germline): SGHDT, YYEEEE. This CDR3 is built from 13 residues.

The V and J genes are TRBV14 and TRBJ1-6; 8 nucleotides match TRBD1. Germline CDR1 is SGHDN and CDR2 is FVKESK. The CDR3 spans 14 residues. The J segment lost 7 bases and the V segment lost 8 bases, leaving 7 bases of the junction unmatched. The CDR3 bases are TGTGCCAGCCGACTCGCAGGGGGCAATTCACCCCTCCACTTT. This sequence encodes CASRLAGGNSPLHF.

The V and J genes are TRBV5-8 and TRBJ2-5; TRBD1 is a possible D gene (5 bases). V lost 0 bases to trimming and J lost 2 bases, with 11 bases between them. Germline V gene lookup returns CDR1 SGHTS and CDR2 YDEGEE. The CDR3 sequence is 15 residues long. The CDR3 DNA is TGTGCCAGCAGCTTGGAAGGACACCTTCAAGAGACCCAGTACTTC. Protein: CASSLEGHLQETQYF.

The rearrangement links TRBV15 to TRBJ2-7; the D gene is possibly TRBD2 (6 bases). The germline V and J ends were trimmed by 0 bases and 2 bases, with 17 bases remaining between them. Germline assignment: CDR1 LNHNV and CDR2 YYDKDF (reference sequence). The length of the CDR3 is 17 residues. CDR3 region: CATSRDILAGQAYEQYF. CDR3 nucleotide sequence: TGTGCCACCAGCAGAGATATTTTGGCGGGGCAAGCCTACGAGCAGTACTTC.

The chain joins TRBV28 to TRBJ1-5; 7 bases are a match to TRBD1. This CDR3 has 15 residues. Trimming took 10 bases from V and 6 from J; bases not matched to a gene: 15. Germline values: CDR1 MDHEN, CDR2 SYDVKM. The CDR3 DNA sequence: TGTGCCACCTCGGGGGACAGATGGGTATCTCAGCCCCAGCATTTT. Protein sequence: CATSGDRWVSQPQHF.

This rearrangement joins TRBV30 to TRBJ2-7; D is ambiguous. The CDR3 consists of 13 residues. The V end was cut by 0 bases, the J end by 10 bases, with 16 bases between. Germline V lookup: CDR1 GTSNPN, CDR2 SVGIG (reference sequence). This chain's CDR3 is CAWSVSPLREQYF. The CDR3 DNA reads TGTGCCTGGAGTGTAAGCCCTCTGAGAGAACAGTACTTC.

V usage is TRBV28 and J usage is TRBJ2-7; TRBD2 aligns across 7 bases. Germline CDR1 is MDHEN and CDR2 is SYDVKM. The junction had 0 bases not matched to a gene; V was cut back by 1 base and J by 3 bases. This CDR3 has 13 residues. CDR3 loop: CASSLLAGYEQYF. CDR3 bases: TGTGCCAGCAGTTTATTAGCGGGCTACGAGCAGTACTTC.